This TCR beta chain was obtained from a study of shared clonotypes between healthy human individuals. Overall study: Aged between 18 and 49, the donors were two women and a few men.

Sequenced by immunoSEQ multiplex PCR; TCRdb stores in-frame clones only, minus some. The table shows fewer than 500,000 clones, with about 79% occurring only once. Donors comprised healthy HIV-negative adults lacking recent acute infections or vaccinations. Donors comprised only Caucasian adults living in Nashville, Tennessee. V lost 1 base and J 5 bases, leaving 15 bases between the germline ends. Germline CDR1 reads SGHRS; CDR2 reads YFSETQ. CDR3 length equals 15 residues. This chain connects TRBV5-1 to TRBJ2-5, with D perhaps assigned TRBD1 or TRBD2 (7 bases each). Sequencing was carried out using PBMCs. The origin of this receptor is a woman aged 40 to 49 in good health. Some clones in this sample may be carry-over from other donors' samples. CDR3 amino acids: CASSLHRQGGETQYF. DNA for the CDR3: TGCGCCAGCAGCTTGCATAGACAGGGAGGGGAGACCCAGTACTTC.